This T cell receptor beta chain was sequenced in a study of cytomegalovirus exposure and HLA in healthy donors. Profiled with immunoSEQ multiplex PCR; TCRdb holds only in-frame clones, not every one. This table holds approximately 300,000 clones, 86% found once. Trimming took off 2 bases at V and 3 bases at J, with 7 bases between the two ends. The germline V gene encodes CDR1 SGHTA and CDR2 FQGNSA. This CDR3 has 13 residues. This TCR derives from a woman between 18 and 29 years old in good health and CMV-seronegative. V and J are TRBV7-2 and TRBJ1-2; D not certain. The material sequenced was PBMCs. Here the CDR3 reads CASSLTPDYGYTF. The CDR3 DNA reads TGTGCCAGCAGCTTAACACCCGACTATGGCTACACCTTC. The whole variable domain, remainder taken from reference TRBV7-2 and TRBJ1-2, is GAGVSQSPSNKVTEKGKDVELRCDPISGHTALYWYRQSLGQGLEFLIYFQGNSAPDKSGLPSDRFSAERTGGSVSTLTIQRTQQEDSAVYLCASSLTPDYGYTFGSGTRLTVV.